This T cell receptor (beta chain) emerged from a study of T cells in tuberculosis. Overall study findings and caveats: GMM-specific TCRs were nearer to active tuberculosis alpha repertoires, suggesting expansion. Using the GMM-specific repertoire gave more than 85% accuracy versus roughly 74% with motifs.

Points on this clone: The antigen remains unidentified.

Profiling relied on immunoSEQ multiplex PCR, and the TCRdb table lists in-frame clones only, not all of them. The table shows tens of thousands of clones, with over 90% occurring only once. V shed 5 bases and J 3 bases; nucleotides not matched to a gene: 10. Per the germline V gene, CDR1 is LNHDA and CDR2 is SQIVND (reference sequence). CDR3 length: 16 amino acids. The chain employs TRBV19 and TRBJ2-3; 8 bases align to TRBD2. This clonotype was obtained from a donor aged 5-35 years with latent tuberculosis or without tuberculosis infection. Sequencing was carried out using PBMCs. The CDR3 region is CASSPLAGGVTDTQYF. CDR3 nucleotides: TGTGCCAGTAGTCCCTTGGCGGGGGGTGTAACAGATACGCAGTATTTT.